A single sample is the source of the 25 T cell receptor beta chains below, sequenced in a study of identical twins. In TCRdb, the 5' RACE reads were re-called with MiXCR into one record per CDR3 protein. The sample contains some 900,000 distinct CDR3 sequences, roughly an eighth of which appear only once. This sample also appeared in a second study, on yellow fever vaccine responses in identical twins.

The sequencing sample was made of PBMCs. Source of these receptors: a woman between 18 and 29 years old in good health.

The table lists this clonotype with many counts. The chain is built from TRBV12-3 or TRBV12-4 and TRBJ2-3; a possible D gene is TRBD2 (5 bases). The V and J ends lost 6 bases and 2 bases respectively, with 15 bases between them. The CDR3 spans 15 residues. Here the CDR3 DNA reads TGTGCCAGCAGCTACCGCAGGCTAGCCACAGATACGCAGTATTTT. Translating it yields CASSYRRLATDTQYF.

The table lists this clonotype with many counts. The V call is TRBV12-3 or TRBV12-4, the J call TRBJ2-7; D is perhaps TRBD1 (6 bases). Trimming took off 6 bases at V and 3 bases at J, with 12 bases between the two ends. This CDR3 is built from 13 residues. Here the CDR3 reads CASRDSTIYEQYF. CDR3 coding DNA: TGTGCCAGCAGGGACAGTACGATCTACGAGCAGTACTTC.

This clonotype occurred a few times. CDR3 DNA sequence: TGCAGCGTGATGGGGACAGGGACCAATGGCTACACCTTC. Translated: CSVMGTGTNGYTF. The chain carries TRBV29-1 and TRBJ1-2; 9 nucleotides line up with TRBD1. V trimming: 6 bases; J trimming: 6 bases; junction bases outside the gene matches: 8. CDR1 and CDR2 (germline): SQVTM, ANQGSEA. The CDR3 totals 13 residues.

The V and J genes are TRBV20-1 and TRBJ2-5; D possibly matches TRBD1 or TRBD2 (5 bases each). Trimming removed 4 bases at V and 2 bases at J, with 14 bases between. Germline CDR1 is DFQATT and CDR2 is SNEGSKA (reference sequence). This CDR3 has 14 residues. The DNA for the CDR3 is TGCAGTGCTATTACACCGGGACGGCAAGAGACCCAGTACTTC. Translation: CSAITPGRQETQYF.

The chain's CDR3 is CASSTDWNYNEQFF. The CDR3 DNA sequence: TGTGCCAGCAGCACCGACTGGAACTACAATGAGCAGTTCTTC. The rearrangement uses TRBV11-2 and TRBJ2-1; D is uncertain. Germline values: CDR1 SGHAT, CDR2 FQNNGV. V lost 5 bases, J lost 3 bases, and 11 bases lay in between. The CDR3 sequence is 14 residues long.

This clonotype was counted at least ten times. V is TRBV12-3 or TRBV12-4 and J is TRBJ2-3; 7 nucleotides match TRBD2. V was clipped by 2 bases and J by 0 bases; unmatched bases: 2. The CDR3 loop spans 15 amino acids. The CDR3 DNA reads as TGTGCCAGCAGTTTAACTAGCGCTAGCACAGATACGCAGTATTTT. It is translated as CASSLTSASTDTQYF.

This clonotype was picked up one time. CDR3 in DNA: TGTGCCAGCAGTGTGGACCCCCGCGTGGTCAATGAGCAGTTCTTC. It specifies CASSVDPRVVNEQFF. The genes are TRBV2 and TRBJ2-1, with unresolved D. V lost 4 bases, J lost 6 bases, and 16 bases lay in between. This CDR3 comprises 15 residues. CDR1 and CDR2 from the germline V gene are SNHLY and FYNNEI.

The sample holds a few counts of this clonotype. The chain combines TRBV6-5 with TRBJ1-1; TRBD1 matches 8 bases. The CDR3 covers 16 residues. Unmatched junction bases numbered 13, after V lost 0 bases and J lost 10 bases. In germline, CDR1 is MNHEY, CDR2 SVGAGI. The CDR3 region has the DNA TGTGCCAGCAGTTACTCAGGTGCAGGGGGCGCCGGGGTAGCTTTCTTT. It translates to CASSYSGAGGAGVAFF.

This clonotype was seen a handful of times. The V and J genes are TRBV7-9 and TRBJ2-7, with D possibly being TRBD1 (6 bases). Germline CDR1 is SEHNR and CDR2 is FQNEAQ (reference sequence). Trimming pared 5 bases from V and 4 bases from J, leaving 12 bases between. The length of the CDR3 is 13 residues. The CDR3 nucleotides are TGTGCCAGCAGCAACCAGGGGAGATACGAGCAGTACGTC. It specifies CASSNQGRYEQYV.

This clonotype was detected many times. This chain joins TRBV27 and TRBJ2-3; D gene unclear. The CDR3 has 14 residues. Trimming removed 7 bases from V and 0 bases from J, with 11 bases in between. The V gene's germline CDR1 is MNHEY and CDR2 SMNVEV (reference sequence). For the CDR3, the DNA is TGTGCCAGCATGGATAATCCTAGCACAGATACGCAGTATTTT. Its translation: CASMDNPSTDTQYF.

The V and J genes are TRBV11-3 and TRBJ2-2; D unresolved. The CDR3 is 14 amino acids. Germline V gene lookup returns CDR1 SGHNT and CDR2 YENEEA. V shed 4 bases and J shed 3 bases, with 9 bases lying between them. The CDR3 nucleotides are TGTGCCAGCAGCTCCCGGTTGTACACCGGGGAGCTGTTTTTT. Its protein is CASSSRLYTGELFF.

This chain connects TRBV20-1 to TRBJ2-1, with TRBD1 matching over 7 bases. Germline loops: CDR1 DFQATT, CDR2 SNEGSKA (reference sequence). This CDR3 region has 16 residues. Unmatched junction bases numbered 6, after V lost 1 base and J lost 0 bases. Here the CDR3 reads CSARAQGPSSYNEQFF. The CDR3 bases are TGCAGTGCTAGAGCACAGGGGCCGAGCTCCTACAATGAGCAGTTCTTC.

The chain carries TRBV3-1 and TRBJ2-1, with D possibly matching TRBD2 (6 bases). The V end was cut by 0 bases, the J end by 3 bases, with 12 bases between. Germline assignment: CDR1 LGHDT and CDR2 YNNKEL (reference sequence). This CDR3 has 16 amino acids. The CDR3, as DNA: TGTGCCAGCAGCCAAGATATGAGGGAGGACTACAATGAGCAGTTCTTC. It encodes CASSQDMREDYNEQFF.

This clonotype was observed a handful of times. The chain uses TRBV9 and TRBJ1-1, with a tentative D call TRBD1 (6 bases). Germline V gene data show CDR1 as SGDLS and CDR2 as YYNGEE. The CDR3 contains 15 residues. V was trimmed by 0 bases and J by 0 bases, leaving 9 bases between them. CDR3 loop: CASSVEGGMNTEAFF. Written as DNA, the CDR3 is TGTGCCAGCAGCGTAGAGGGGGGGATGAACACTGAAGCTTTCTTT.

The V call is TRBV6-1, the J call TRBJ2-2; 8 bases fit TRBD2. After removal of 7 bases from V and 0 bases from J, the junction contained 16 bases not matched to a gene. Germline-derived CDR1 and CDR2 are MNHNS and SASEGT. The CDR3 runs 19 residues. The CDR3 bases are TGTGCCAGCAATAGCGTTCGTGGAGCGGGAGTCCCGAACACCGGGGAGCTGTTTTTT. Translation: CASNSVRGAGVPNTGELFF.

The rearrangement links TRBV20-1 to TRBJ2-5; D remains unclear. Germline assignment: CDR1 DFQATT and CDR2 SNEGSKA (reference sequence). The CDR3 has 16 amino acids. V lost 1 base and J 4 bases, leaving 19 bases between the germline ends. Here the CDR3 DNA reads TGCAGTGCTAGAGGGACCCGGTCGGGCAGTGTAGAGACCCAGTACTTC. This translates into CSARGTRSGSVETQYF.

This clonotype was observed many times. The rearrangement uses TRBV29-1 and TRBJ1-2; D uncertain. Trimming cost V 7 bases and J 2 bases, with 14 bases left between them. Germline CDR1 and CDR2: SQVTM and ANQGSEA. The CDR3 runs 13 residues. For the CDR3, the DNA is TGCAGCGCTCTGATGTGGGCCAACTATGGCTACACCTTC. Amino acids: CSALMWANYGYTF.

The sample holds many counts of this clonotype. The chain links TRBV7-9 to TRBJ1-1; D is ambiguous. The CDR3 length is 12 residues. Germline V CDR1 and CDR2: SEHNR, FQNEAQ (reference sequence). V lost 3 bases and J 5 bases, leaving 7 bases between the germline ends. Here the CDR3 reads CASSLGETEAFF. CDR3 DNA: TGTGCCAGCAGCTTGGGCGAAACTGAAGCTTTCTTT. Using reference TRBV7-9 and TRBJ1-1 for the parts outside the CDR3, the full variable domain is DTGVSQNPRHKITKRGQNVTFRCDPISEHNRLYWYRQTLGQGPEFLTYFQNEAQLEKSRLLSDRFSAERPKGSFSTLEIQRTEQGDSAMYLCASSLGETEAFFGQGTRLTVV.

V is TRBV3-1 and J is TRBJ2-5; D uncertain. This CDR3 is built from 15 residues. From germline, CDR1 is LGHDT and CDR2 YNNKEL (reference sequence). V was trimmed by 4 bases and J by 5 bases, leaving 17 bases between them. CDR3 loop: CASSPSGRRVETQYF. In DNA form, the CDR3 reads TGTGCCAGCAGCCCCTCGGGCAGGAGAGTGGAGACCCAGTACTTC.

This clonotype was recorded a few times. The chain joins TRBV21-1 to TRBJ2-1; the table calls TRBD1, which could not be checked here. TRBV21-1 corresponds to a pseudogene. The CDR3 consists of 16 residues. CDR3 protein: CASRRPGTGIHNEQFF. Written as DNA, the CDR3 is TGTGCCAGCAGAAGACCCGGGACAGGGATCCACAATGAGCAGTTCTTC.

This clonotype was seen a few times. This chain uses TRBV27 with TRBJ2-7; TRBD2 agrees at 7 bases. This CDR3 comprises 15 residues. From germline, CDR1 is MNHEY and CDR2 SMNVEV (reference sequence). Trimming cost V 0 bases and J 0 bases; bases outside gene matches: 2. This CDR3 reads CASSLSAGASYEQYF. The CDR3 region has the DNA TGTGCCAGCAGTTTATCGGCGGGAGCCTCCTACGAGCAGTACTTC.

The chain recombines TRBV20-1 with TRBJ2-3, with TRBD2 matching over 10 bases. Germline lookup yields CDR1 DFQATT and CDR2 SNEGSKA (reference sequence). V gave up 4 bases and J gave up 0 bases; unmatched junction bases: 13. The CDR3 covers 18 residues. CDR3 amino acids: CSANGLAGVWDSTDTQYF. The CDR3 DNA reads TGCAGTGCTAATGGGCTAGCGGGAGTGTGGGATAGCACAGATACGCAGTATTTT.

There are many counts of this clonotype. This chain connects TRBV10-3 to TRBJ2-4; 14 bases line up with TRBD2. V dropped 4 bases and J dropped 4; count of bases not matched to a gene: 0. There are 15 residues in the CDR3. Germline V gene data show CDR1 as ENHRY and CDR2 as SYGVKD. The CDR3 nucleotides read TGTGCCATCAGTGGGACTAGCGGGGGGAAAAACATTCAGTACTTC. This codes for CAISGTSGGKNIQYF.

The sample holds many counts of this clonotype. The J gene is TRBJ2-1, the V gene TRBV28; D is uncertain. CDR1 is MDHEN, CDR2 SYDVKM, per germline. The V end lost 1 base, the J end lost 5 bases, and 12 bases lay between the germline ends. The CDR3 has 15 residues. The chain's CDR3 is CASSLSLTSNNEQFF. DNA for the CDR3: TGTGCCAGCAGTTTATCCCTGACGAGCAACAATGAGCAGTTCTTC. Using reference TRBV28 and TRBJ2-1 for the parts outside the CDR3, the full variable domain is DVKVTQSSRYLVKRTGEKVFLECVQDMDHENMFWYRQDPGLGLRLIYFSYDVKMKEKGDIPEGYSVSREKKERFSLILESASTNQTSMYLCASSLSLTSNNEQFFGPGTRLTVL.

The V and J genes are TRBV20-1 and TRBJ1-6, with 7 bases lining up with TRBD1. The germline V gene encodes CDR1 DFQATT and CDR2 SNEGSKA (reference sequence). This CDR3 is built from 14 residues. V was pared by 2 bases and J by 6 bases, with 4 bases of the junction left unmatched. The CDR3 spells CSARTGQSNSPLHF. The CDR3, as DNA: TGCAGTGCTAGAACGGGACAGTCTAATTCACCCCTCCACTTT.